A single sample is the source of the 2 T cell receptor beta chains below, sequenced in a study of blood T cell repertoires in COVID-19. TCRdb's table, derived via immunoSEQ multiplex PCR, lists solely in-frame clones and lacks some. The sample lists 180,000 or so clones, about 82% seen once, with about 9.7% in the top ten. The sequencing sample was made of PBMCs or T cells enriched from blood (not recorded which). These receptors were taken from a woman aged 25 to 39 who had recovered from COVID-19.

This clone was detected once. Different DNA sequences within this sample yield the same CDR3. This chain uses TRBV3-1 (or the pseudogene TRBV3-2) with TRBJ2-5, with TRBD2 as a possible D gene (5 bases). This CDR3 is built from 14 residues. V was cut by 1 base and J by 5 bases, with 11 bases left in between. Per the germline V gene, CDR1 is LGHDT and CDR2 is YNNKEL (reference sequence). CDR3: CASSQVRGSETQYF. The CDR3 DNA reads as TGTGCCAGCAGCCAAGTACGGGGTAGCGAGACCCAGTACTTC.

This clone was counted a few times. This specimen includes other DNA sequences encoding the same CDR3. V gene TRBV2 combines with J gene TRBJ1-5; D is unresolved. V was clipped by 2 bases and J by 8 bases, with 7 bases between them. Germline V CDR1 and CDR2: SNHLY, FYNNEI. The CDR3 contains 12 residues. The CDR3 region is CASSETREPQHF. The CDR3 DNA follows: TGTGCCAGCAGTGAAACGCGGGAGCCCCAGCATTTT.